These T cell receptor beta chains were read from a single sample in a study of vaccination and CD4 T cells after COVID-19. No antigen has been assigned to these receptors. A single record per CDR3 protein comes from TCRdb applying MiXCR to the PCR reads. This sample carries about 21,000 distinct CDR3 sequences, around 48% of them seen once, and the ten largest clones take roughly 2.6%. Material: CD4+ T cells from blood, cultured in vitro, obtained after SARS-CoV-2 vaccination. The receptors come from a human donor who had recovered from COVID-19. Each CDR3 is given with its conserved first and last residue.

j_gene: TRBJ1-2
v_gene: TRBV7-2
CDR3aa: CASSLWAASNYGYTF

j_gene: TRBJ2-7
v_gene: TRBV6-1
CDR3aa: CASIRTEKYEQYF

j_gene: TRBJ2-5
v_gene: TRBV5-4
CDR3aa: CASSPGQGSYQGTQYF

j_gene: TRBJ1-5
v_gene: TRBV20-1
CDR3aa: CSARGGQPNQPQHF

j_gene: TRBJ1-2
v_gene: TRBV19
CDR3aa: CASSKGGSARRGYTF

j_gene: TRBJ1-5
v_gene: TRBV6-1
CDR3aa: CASSELGGGPGSNQPQHF

j_gene: TRBJ1-5
v_gene: TRBV12-3/TRBV12-4
CDR3aa: CASSLRAGGIQPQHF

j_gene: TRBJ2-3
v_gene: TRBV6-2/TRBV6-3
CDR3aa: CASSYGTSGPDTQYF

j_gene: TRBJ1-6
v_gene: TRBV6-5
CDR3aa: CASSYSGTGGVRSHYNSPLHF

j_gene: TRBJ2-3
v_gene: TRBV27
CDR3aa: CASSLDGSNTDTQYF

j_gene: TRBJ2-3
v_gene: TRBV7-3
CDR3aa: CASSLTLAGVTDTQYF

j_gene: TRBJ2-5
v_gene: TRBV7-9
CDR3aa: CASSLASGGTVQETQYF

j_gene: TRBJ1-2
v_gene: TRBV7-2
CDR3aa: CASSHGGTGLNYGYTF

j_gene: TRBJ1-5
v_gene: TRBV6-1
CDR3aa: CASKPRDSNQPQHF

j_gene: TRBJ2-2
v_gene: TRBV7-6
CDR3aa: CASSLSETGELFF

j_gene: TRBJ1-1
v_gene: TRBV20-1
CDR3aa: CSARDSTRVTEAFF

j_gene: TRBJ1-5
v_gene: TRBV27
CDR3aa: CASSPLLGSNQPQHF

j_gene: TRBJ2-5
v_gene: TRBV20-1
CDR3aa: CSARTRGWTETQYF

j_gene: TRBJ1-5
v_gene: TRBV29-1
CDR3aa: CSVGERRQPQHF

j_gene: TRBJ1-2
v_gene: TRBV28
CDR3aa: CASSPAPGTGDRYTF

j_gene: TRBJ2-3
v_gene: TRBV20-1
CDR3aa: CSDKRGGDTQYF

j_gene: TRBJ2-7
v_gene: TRBV28
CDR3aa: CASSLPPPGQGAYEQYF

j_gene: TRBJ1-2
v_gene: TRBV20-1
CDR3aa: CSASPGQGNGYTF

j_gene: TRBJ2-1
v_gene: TRBV14
CDR3aa: CASSQVWAGHGGPQEQFF

j_gene: TRBJ2-5
v_gene: TRBV2
CDR3aa: CASSADSPRETQYF

j_gene: TRBJ1-5
v_gene: TRBV11-2
CDR3aa: CASSPGTGANQPQHF

j_gene: TRBJ2-3
v_gene: TRBV20-1
CDR3aa: CSARSLEGTDTQYF

j_gene: TRBJ1-2
v_gene: TRBV2
CDR3aa: CASSVGGQYGYTF

j_gene: TRBJ1-3
v_gene: TRBV20-1
CDR3aa: CSARPPGTSGNTIYF

j_gene: TRBJ2-5
v_gene: TRBV29-1
CDR3aa: CSVDPRTEGGAQYF

j_gene: TRBJ1-2
v_gene: TRBV10-3
CDR3aa: CAIREDRGGYTF

j_gene: TRBJ2-1
v_gene: TRBV12-3/TRBV12-4
CDR3aa: CASGGNEQFF

j_gene: TRBJ2-5
v_gene: TRBV6-2/TRBV6-3
CDR3aa: CASSRPGLAVQETQYF

j_gene: TRBJ1-6
v_gene: TRBV28
CDR3aa: CASRSYNSPLHF

j_gene: TRBJ2-2
v_gene: TRBV11-2
CDR3aa: CASSRQLTSGGIDTGELFF

j_gene: TRBJ1-1
v_gene: TRBV11-3
CDR3aa: CASSLDRGNTEAFF

j_gene: TRBJ2-7
v_gene: TRBV7-8
CDR3aa: CASSEAGSPYEQYF

j_gene: TRBJ2-7
v_gene: TRBV9
CDR3aa: CASSVAPGTVSEQYF

j_gene: TRBJ1-1
v_gene: TRBV6-2/TRBV6-3
CDR3aa: CASSYRAGQTLMNTEAFF

j_gene: TRBJ2-5
v_gene: TRBV7-8
CDR3aa: CASSPIPSGGYQETQYF

j_gene: TRBJ1-5
v_gene: TRBV6-1
CDR3aa: CASSVGGGSNQPQHF

j_gene: TRBJ2-5
v_gene: TRBV5-4
CDR3aa: CASSLDAGSAQETQYF

j_gene: TRBJ2-3
v_gene: TRBV6-5
CDR3aa: CASSYEVGTDTQYF

j_gene: TRBJ2-3
v_gene: TRBV14
CDR3aa: CASSQGNTQYF